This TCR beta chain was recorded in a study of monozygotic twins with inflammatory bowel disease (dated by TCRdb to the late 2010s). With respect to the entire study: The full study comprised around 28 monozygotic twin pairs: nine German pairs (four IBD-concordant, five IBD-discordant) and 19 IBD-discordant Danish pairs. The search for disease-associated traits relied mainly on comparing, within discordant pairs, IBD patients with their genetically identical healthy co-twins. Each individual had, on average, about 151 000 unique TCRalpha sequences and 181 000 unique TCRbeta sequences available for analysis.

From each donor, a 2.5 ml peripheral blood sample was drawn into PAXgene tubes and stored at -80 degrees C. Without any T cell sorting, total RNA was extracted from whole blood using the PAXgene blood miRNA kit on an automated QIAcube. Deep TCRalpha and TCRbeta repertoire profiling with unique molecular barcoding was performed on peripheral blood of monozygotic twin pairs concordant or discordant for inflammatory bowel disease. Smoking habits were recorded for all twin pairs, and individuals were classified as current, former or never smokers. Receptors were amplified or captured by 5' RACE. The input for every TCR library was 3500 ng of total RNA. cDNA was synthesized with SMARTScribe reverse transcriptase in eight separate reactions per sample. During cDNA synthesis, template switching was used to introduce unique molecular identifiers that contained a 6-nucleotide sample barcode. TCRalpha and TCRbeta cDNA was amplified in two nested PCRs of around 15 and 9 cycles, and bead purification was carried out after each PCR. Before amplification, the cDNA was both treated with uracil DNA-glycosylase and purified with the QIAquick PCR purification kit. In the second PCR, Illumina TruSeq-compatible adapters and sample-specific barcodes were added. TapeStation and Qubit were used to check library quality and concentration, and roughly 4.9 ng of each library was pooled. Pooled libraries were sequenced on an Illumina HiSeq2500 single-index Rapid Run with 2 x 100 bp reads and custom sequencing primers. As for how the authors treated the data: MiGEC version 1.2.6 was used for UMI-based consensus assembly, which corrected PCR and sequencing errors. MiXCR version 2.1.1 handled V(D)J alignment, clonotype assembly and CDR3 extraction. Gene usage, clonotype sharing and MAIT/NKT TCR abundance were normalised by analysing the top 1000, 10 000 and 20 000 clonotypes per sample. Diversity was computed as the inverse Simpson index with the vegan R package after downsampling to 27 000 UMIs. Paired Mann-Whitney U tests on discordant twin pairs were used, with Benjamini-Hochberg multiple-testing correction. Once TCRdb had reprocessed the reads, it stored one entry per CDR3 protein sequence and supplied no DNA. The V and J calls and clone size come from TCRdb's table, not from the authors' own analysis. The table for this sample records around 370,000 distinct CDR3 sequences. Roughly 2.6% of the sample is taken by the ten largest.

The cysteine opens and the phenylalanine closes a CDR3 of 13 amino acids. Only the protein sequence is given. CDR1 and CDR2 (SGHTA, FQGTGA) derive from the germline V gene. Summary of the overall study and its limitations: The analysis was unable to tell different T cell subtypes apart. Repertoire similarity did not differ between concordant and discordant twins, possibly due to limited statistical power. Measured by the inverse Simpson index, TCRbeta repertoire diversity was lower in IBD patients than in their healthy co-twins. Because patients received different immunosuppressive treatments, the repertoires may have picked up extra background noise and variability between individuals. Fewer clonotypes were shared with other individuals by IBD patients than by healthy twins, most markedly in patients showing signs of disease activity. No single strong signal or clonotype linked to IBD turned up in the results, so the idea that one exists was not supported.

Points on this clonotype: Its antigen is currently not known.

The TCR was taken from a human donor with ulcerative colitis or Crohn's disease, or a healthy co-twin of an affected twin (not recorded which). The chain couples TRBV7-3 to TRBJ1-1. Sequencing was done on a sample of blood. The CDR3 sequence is CASSFIPNTEAFF. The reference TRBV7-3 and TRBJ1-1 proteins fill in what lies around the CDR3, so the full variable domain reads GAGVSQTPSNKVTEKGKYVELRCDPISGHTALYWYRQSLGQGPEFLIYFQGTGAADDSGLPNDRFFAVRPEGSVSTLKIQRTERGDSAVYLCASSFIPNTEAFFGQGTRLTVV.